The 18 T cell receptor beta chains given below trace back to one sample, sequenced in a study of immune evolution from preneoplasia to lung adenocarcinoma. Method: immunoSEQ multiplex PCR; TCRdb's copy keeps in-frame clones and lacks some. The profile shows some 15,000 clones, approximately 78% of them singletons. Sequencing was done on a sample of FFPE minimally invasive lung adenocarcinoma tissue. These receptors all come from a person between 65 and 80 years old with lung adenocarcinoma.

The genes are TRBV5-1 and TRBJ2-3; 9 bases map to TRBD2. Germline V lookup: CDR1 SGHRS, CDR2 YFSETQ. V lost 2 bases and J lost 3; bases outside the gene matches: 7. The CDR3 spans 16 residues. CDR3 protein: CASSLSAGGTTDTQYF. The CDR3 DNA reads TGCGCCAGCAGCTTATCGGCGGGGGGGACAACAGATACGCAGTATTTT.

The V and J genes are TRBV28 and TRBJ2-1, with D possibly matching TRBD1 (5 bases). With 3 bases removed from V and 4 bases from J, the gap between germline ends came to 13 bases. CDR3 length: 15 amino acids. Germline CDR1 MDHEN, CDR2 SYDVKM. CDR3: CASSFVGQGYNEQFF. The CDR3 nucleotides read TGTGCCAGCAGTTTCGTTGGTCAGGGATACAATGAGCAGTTCTTC.

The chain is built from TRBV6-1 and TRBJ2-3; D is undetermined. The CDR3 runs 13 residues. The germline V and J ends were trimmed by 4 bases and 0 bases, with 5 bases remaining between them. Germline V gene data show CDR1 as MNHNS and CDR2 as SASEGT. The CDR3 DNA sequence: TGTGCCAGCAGTGCGGGCAGCACAGATACGCAGTATTTT. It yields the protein CASSAGSTDTQYF.

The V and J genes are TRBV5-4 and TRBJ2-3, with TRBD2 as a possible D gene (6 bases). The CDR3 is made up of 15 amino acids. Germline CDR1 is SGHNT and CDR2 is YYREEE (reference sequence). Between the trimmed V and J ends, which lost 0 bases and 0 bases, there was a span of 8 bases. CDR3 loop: CASSLGAGSTDTQYF. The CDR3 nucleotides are TGTGCCAGCAGCTTGGGAGCGGGTAGCACAGATACGCAGTATTTT.

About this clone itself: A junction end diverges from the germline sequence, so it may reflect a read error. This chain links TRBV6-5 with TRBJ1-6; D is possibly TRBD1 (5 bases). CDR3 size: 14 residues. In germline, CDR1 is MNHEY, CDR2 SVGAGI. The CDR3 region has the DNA TGTGCCAGCAGTTGGGGGTCCTTTAATTCACCCCTCCACTTT. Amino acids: CASSWGSFNSPLHF.

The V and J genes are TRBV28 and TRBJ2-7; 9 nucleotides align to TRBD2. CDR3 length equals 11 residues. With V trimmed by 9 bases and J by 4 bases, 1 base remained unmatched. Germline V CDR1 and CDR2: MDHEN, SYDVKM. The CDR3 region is CASSGRYEQYF. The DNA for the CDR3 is TGTGCCAGTAGCGGGAGATACGAGCAGTACTTC.

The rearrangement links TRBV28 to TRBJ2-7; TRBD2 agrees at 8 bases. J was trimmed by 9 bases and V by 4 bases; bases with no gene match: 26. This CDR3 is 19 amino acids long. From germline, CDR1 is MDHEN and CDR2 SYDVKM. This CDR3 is CASSWGSGGSGSFPTTQYF. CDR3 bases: TGTGCCAGCAGTTGGGGTTCGGGTGGCAGCGGGAGCTTCCCGACGACGCAGTACTTC.

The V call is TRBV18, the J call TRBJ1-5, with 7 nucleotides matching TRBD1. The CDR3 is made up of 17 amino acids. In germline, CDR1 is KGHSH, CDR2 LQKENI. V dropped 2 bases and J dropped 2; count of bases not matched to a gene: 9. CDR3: CASSPGTALRGNQPQHF. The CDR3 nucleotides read TGTGCCAGCTCACCAGGGACAGCCCTTAGGGGCAATCAGCCCCAGCATTTT.

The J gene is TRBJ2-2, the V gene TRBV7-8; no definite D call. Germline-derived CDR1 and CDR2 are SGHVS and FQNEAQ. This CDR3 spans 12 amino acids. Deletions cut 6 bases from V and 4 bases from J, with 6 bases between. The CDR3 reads CASRFGTGELFF. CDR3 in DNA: TGTGCCAGCAGGTTCGGCACCGGGGAGCTGTTTTTT. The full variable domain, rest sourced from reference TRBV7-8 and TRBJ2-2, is GAGVSQSPRYKVAKRGQDVALRCDPISGHVSLFWYQQALGQGPEFLTYFQNEAQLDKSGLPSDRFFAERPEGSVSTLKIQRTQQEDSAVYLCASRFGTGELFFGEGSRLTVL.

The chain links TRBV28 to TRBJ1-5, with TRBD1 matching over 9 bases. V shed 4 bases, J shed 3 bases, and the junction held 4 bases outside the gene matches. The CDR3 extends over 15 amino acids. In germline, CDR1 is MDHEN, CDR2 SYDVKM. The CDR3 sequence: CASSSRQGVNQPQHF. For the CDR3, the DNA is TGTGCCAGCAGTTCGAGACAGGGGGTCAATCAGCCCCAGCATTTT.

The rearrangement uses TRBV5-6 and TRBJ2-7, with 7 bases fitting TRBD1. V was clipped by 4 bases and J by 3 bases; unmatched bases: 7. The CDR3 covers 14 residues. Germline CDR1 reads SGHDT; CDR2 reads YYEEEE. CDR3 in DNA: TGTGCCAGCAGCCCGGGACAGACCTACTACGAGCAGTACTTC. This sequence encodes CASSPGQTYYEQYF. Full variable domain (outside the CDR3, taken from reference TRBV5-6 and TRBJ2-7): DAGVTQSPTHLIKTRGQQVTLRCSPKSGHDTVSWYQQALGQGPQFIFQYYEEEERQRGNFPDRFSGHQFPNYSSELNVNALLLGDSALYLCASSPGQTYYEQYFGPGTRLTVT.

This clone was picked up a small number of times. Written as DNA, the CDR3 is TGCGCCAGCAGCTTGGAGGGGAACTATGGCTACACCTTC. Protein: CASSLEGNYGYTF. The chain is built from TRBV5-1 and TRBJ1-2; a possible D gene is TRBD1 (5 bases). The germline gives CDR1 SGHRS, CDR2 YFSETQ. This CDR3 is built from 13 residues. V was shortened by 0 bases and J by 2 bases, with 5 bases between the two germline ends.

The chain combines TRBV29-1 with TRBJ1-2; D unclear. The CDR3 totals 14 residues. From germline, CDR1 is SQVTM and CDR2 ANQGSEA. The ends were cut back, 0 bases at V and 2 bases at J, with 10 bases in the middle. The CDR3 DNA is TGCAGCGTTGAAGATCGTAACAGAAACTATGGCTACACCTTC. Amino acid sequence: CSVEDRNRNYGYTF.

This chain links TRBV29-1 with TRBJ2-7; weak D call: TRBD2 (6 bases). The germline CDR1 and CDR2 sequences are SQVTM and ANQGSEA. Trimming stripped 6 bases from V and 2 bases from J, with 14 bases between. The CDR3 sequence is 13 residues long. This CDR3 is CSVTLGGTYEQYF. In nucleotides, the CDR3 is TGCAGCGTCACATTAGGAGGGACCTACGAGCAGTACTTC.

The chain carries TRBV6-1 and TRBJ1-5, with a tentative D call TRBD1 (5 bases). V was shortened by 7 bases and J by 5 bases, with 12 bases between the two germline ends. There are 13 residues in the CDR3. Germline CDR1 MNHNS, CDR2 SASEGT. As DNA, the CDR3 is TGTGCCAGCAAGGTCCGGGGGGATCAGCCCCAGCATTTT. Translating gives CASKVRGDQPQHF.

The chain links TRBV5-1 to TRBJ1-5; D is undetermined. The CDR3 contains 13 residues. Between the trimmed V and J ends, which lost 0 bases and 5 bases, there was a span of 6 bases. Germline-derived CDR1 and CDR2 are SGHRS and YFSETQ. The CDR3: CASSLGLDQPQHF. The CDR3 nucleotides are TGCGCCAGCAGCTTGGGTCTAGATCAGCCCCAGCATTTT.

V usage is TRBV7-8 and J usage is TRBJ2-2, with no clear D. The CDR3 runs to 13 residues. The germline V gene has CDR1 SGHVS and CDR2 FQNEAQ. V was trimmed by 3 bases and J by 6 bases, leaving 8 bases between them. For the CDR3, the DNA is TGTGCCAGCAGCTTTACGGGTCCCGGGGAGCTGTTTTTT. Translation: CASSFTGPGELFF.

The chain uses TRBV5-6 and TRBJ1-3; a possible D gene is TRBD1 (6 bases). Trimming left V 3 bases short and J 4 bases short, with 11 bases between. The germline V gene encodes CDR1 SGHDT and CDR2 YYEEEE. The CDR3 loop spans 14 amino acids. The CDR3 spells CASSSGVNGNTIYF. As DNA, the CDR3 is TGTGCCAGCAGCTCAGGGGTGAACGGAAACACCATATATTTT.